This T cell receptor (beta chain) emerged from a study of cytomegalovirus exposure and HLA in healthy donors. Germline loops: CDR1 MGHRA, CDR2 YSYEKL. The CDR3 totals 14 residues. V gave up 4 bases and J gave up 7 bases; unmatched junction bases: 9. Study observations and caveats: Previous analysis showed most TCR beta V segments were productive about 90% or about 30% of the time. A missense variant in DCLRE1C was later tied to TCR beta V- and J-gene trimming. Follow-up analysis found HLA locus-dependent TCR association rates, highest for DRB1 and lowest for HLA-C.

Points on this clone: What it recognizes is unknown.

The PCR contained 60 Vbeta and 13 Jbeta primers. Sequencing was performed with immunoSEQ multiplex PCR; in TCRdb, only in-frame clones are kept and a portion is missing. The sample shows 100,000 to 150,000 clones, approximately 84% of them seen only once. This rearrangement joins TRBV4-1 to TRBJ1-1, with TRBD1 matching 7 bases. The sequence derives from a boy aged 2-15 years in good health and CMV-seronegative. Sequencing used PBMCs. CDR3 residues: CASSLNRGLGEAFF. DNA for the CDR3: TGCGCCAGCAGCCTTAACAGGGGATTAGGTGAAGCTTTCTTT.